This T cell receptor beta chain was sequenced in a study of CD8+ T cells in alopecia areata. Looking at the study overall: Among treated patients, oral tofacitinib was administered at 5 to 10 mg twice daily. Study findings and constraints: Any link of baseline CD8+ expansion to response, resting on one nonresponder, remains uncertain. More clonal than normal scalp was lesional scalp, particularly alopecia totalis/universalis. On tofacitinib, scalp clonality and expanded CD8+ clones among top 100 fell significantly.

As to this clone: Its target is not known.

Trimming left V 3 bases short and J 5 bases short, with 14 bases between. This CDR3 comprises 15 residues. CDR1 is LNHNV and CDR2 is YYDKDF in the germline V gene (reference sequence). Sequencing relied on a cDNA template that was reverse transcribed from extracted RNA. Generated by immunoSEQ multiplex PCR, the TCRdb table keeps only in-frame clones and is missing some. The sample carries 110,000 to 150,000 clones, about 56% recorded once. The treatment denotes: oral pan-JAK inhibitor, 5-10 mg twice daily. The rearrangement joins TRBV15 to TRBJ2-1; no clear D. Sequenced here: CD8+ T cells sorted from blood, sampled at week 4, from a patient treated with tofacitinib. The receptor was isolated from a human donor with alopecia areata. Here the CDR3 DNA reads TGTGCCACCAGCAGCGGGCCGTCTTCCCACAATGAGCAGTTCTTC. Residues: CATSSGPSSHNEQFF. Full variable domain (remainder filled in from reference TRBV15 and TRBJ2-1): DAMVIQNPRYQVTQFGKPVTLSCSQTLNHNVMYWYQQKSSQAPKLLFHYYDKDFNNEADTPDNFQSRRPNTSFCFLDIRSPGLGDTAMYLCATSSGPSSHNEQFFGPGTRLTVL.